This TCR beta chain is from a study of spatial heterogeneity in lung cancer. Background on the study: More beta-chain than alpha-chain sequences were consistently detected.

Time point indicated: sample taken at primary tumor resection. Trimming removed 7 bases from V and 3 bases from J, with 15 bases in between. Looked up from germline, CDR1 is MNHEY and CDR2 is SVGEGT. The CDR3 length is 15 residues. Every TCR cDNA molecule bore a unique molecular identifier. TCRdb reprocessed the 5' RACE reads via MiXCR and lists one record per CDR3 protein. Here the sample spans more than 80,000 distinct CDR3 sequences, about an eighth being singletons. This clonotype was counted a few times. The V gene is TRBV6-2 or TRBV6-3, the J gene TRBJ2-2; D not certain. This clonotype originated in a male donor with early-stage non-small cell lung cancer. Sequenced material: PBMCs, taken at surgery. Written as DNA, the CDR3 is TGTGCCAGCACGAACGAGGTGTTCGACACCGGGGAGCTGTTTTTT. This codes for CASTNEVFDTGELFF.